This entry lists 4 T cell receptor beta chains sequenced from one sample in a study of T cell changes during pregnancy in multiple sclerosis. Clones were sequenced by immunoSEQ multiplex PCR, and TCRdb holds only the in-frame ones, with some missing. The sample contains about 17,000 clones, almost 85% of which appear only once. Sequenced material: CD8+ T cells from peripheral blood mononuclear cells, taken in the second trimester of pregnancy. These receptors were taken from a female donor in good health, enrolled as a control in a pregnancy study.

The chain is built from TRBV9 and TRBJ2-3; 10 nucleotides line up with TRBD2. The CDR3 has 15 amino acids. The germline CDR1 and CDR2 sequences are SGDLS and YYNGEE. V dropped 5 bases and J dropped 1; count of bases not matched to a gene: 4. The CDR3 DNA reads as TGTGCCAGCAGTTTAGGACTAGCGGGCACAGATACGCAGTATTTT. Translation: CASSLGLAGTDTQYF.

This clone has only one observation. This CDR3 is CSVPNWDRGDYGYTF. The CDR3 DNA reads TGCAGCGTTCCAAATTGGGACAGGGGTGACTATGGCTACACCTTC. The rearrangement joins TRBV29-1 to TRBJ1-2, with 10 bases matching TRBD1. This CDR3 has 15 amino acids. Germline CDR1 is SQVTM and CDR2 is ANQGSEA. Germline trimming cut 5 bases from V and 3 bases from J; bases unmatched to any gene: 9.

The chain has TRBV15 and TRBJ2-6; the match to TRBD1 covers 7 bases. Germline V gene lookup returns CDR1 LNHNV and CDR2 YYDKDF (reference sequence). The CDR3 sequence is 18 residues long. Germline trimming cut 1 base from V and 0 bases from J; bases unmatched to any gene: 6. For the CDR3, the DNA is TGTGCCACCAGCAGAGTCACAGGGGACAACTCTGGGGCCAACGTCCTGACTTTC. Translated, it gives CATSRVTGDNSGANVLTF.

This chain uses TRBV27 with TRBJ1-1; no clear D. CDR1 is MNHEY, CDR2 SMNVEV, per germline (reference sequence). The CDR3 has 14 residues. Trimming removed 5 bases at V and 1 base at J, with 11 bases between. This CDR3 reads CASSPDGWNTEAFF. CDR3 nucleotides: TGTGCCAGCAGTCCCGACGGGTGGAACACTGAAGCTTTCTTT.